The 4 T cell receptor beta chains listed next were all sequenced from one sample in a study of blood T cell repertoires in COVID-19 (dated by TCRdb to 2020 to 2022). The library was obtained by the immunoSEQ multiplex PCR assay. Here the immuneACCESS table is served through TCRdb, limited to in-frame sequences with V and J called. Missing clones are a known gap in these copies; in checked studies unresolved V genes cover under half, and the rest lacks a known reason. For this sample the table gives about 68,000 clones, of which 75% to 90% were detected only once. 2.5% to 3% of the sample rests with the top ten. The sequencing input was peripheral blood. These receptors were obtained from a man aged 45-65 years with acute or convalescent COVID-19.

V and J are TRBV3-1 (or the pseudogene TRBV3-2) and TRBJ2-5, with 13 bases matching TRBD2. This CDR3 is built from 15 residues. Unmatched junction bases numbered 6, after V lost 6 bases and J lost 5 bases. Germline V gives CDR1 LGHDT, CDR2 YNNKEL (reference sequence). DNA of the CDR3: TGTGCCAGCAGTCGCCGACTAGCGGGAGGTGAGACCCAGTACTTC. Translated, it gives CASSRRLAGGETQYF.

The chain recombines TRBV7-2 with TRBJ1-2; D gene unclear. Trimming stripped 4 bases from V and 6 bases from J, with 15 bases between. Germline-derived CDR1 and CDR2 are SGHTA and FQGNSA. The CDR3 is 14 amino acids. CDR3 sequence: CASSSLQVPHGYTF. CDR3 DNA: TGTGCCAGCAGCTCACTGCAGGTTCCTCATGGCTACACCTTC.

The V call is TRBV18, the J call TRBJ1-4, with D perhaps matching TRBD1 (6 bases). The CDR3 length is 14 residues. Germline lookup yields CDR1 KGHSH and CDR2 LQKENI. The V and J ends lost 2 bases and 6 bases respectively, with 10 bases between them. CDR3 DNA sequence: TGTGCCAGCTCACCAACCAAGGGGGATGAAAAACTGTTTTTT. It yields the protein CASSPTKGDEKLFF.

The rearrangement uses TRBV7-9 and TRBJ1-4; unclear D gene. Germline values: CDR1 SEHNR, CDR2 FQNEAQ (reference sequence). The length of the CDR3 is 14 residues. Trimming took 5 bases from V and 3 from J, leaving 10 bases between them. CDR3 protein: CASSPSVANEKLFF. CDR3 DNA: TGTGCCAGCAGCCCGAGTGTGGCTAATGAAAAACTGTTTTTT. The complete variable domain, with remaining parts taken from reference TRBV7-9 and TRBJ1-4, reads DTGVSQNPRHKITKRGQNVTFRCDPISEHNRLYWYRQTLGQGPEFLTYFQNEAQLEKSRLLSDRFSAERPKGSFSTLEIQRTEQGDSAMYLCASSPSVANEKLFFGSGTQLSVL.